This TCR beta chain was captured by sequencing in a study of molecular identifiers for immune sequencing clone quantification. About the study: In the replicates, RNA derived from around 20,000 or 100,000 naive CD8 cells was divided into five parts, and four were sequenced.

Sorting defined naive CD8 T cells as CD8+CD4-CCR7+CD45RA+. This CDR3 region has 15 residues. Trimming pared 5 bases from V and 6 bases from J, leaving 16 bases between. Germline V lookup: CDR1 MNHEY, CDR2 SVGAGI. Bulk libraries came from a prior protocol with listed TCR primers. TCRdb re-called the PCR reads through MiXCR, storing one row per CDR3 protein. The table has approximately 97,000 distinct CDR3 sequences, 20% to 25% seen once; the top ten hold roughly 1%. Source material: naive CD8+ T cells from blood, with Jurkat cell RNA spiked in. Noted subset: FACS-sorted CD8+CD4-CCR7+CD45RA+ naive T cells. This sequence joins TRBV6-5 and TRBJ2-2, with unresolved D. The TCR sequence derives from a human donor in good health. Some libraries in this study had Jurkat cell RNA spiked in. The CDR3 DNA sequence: TGTGCCAGCAGTCCCCGTTTGGCTTACTCCGGGGAGCTGTTTTTT. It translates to CASSPRLAYSGELFF.